This TCR beta chain was recovered during a study of blood T cell repertoires in COVID-19. Looking at the study overall: Samples came from the United States, Italy and Spain, spanning acute and convalescent COVID-19.

Per the study methods: Researchers report that nucleated cell counts were estimated from reference gene primer amplification. Method: immunoSEQ multiplex PCR; TCRdb's copy keeps in-frame clones and lacks some. Clonal size and the V and J genes are those of that table, whereas D and trimming came from the DNA. The sample lists approximately 430,000 clones, just over 85% occurring once. The sample taken for sequencing was peripheral blood. The source is a woman younger than 45 with active or convalescent COVID-19.

The chain's CDR3 is CASSELGQAGRYGYTF. CDR3 coding DNA: TGTGCCAGCAGTGAATTAGGACAGGCGGGGAGGTATGGCTACACCTTC. The chain employs TRBV25-1 and TRBJ1-2, with 7 bases lining up with TRBD1. Germline V gene sequence: CDR1 MGHDK, CDR2 SYGVNS. The CDR3 has 16 residues. V was clipped by 1 base and J by 5 bases; unmatched bases: 10.